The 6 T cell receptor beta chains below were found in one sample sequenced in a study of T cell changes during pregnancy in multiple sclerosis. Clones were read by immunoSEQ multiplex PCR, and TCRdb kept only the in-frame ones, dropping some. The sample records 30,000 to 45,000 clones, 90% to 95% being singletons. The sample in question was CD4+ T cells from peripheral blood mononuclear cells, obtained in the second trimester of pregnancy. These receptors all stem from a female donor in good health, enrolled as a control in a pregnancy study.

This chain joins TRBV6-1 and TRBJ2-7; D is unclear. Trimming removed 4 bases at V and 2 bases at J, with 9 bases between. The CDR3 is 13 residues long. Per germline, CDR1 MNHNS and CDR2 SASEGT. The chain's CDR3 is CASSVGSAYEQYF. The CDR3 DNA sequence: TGTGCCAGCAGTGTTGGTAGTGCCTACGAGCAGTACTTC.

This CDR3 is CASSPGGMESPQHF. In nucleotides, the CDR3 is TGTGCCAGCAGCCCCGGGGGGATGGAATCGCCCCAGCATTTT. This chain links TRBV25-1 with TRBJ1-5, with D perhaps TRBD1 (5 bases). The CDR3 is 14 residues long. The V end lost 6 bases, the J end lost 9 bases, and 18 bases lay between the germline ends. Germline V CDR1 and CDR2: MGHDK, SYGVNS.

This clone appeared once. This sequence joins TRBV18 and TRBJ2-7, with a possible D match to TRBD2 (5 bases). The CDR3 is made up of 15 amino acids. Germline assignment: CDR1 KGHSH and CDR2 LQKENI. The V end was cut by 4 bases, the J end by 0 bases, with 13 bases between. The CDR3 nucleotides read TGTGCCAGCTCACTCACCCGTACTAGCTCCTACGAGCAGTACTTC. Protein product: CASSLTRTSSYEQYF.

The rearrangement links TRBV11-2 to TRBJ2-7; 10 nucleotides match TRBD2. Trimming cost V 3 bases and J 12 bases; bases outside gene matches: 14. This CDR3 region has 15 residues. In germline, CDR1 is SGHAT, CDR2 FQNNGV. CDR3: CASSFLSGRALLRYF. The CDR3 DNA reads TGTGCCAGCAGCTTCTTGAGCGGGAGGGCCCTACTTCGGTACTTC.

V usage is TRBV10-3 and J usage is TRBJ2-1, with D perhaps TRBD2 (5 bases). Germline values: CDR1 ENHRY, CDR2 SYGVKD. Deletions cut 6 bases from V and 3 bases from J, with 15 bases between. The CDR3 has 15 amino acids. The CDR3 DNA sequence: TGTGCCATCAGGACGGAACTTACTAGCTACAATGAGCAGTTCTTC. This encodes CAIRTELTSYNEQFF.

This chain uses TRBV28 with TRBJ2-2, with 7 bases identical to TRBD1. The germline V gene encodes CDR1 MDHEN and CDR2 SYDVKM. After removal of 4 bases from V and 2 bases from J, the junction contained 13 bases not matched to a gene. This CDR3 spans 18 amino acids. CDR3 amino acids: CASSYRQGTGSNTGELFF. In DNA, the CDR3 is TGTGCCAGCAGTTATAGACAGGGTACCGGGTCCAACACCGGGGAGCTGTTTTTT.